This T cell receptor (beta chain) emerged from a study of T cell changes during pregnancy in multiple sclerosis. The germline V gene has CDR1 GTSNPN and CDR2 SVGIG (reference sequence). V was trimmed by 2 bases and J by 0 bases, leaving 5 bases between them. The CDR3 is 12 residues long. Generated by immunoSEQ multiplex PCR, the TCRdb table keeps only in-frame clones and is missing some. In the table there are about 43,000 clones, roughly 93% of which are singletons. The source material was PBMCs (not recorded whether the cells were cultured). The clonotype comes from a female donor with multiple sclerosis, enrolled in a pregnancy study. The gene calls are TRBV30 and TRBJ2-7, with D unresolved. DNA for the CDR3: TGTGCCTGGAGTAGGAGCTCCTACGAGCAGTACTTC. Protein: CAWSRSSYEQYF.